This T cell receptor beta chain was sequenced in a study of blood T cell repertoires in COVID-19. Study summary: Acute and convalescent COVID-19 specimens originated in the United States, Italy and Spain. T cells, B-cell-depleted T cells, or PBMCs provided the cDNA or gDNA that served as material.

After removal of 11 bases from V and 7 bases from J, the junction contained 2 bases not matched to a gene. The germline V gene encodes CDR1 MNHEY and CDR2 SVGAGI. The CDR3 sequence is 10 residues long. In the authors' workflow: Amplified reference gene primers provided the basis for estimating nucleated cell counts. Profiled with immunoSEQ multiplex PCR; TCRdb holds only in-frame clones, not every one. V and J calls plus clone size are reproduced from that table; the DNA served to infer D and trimming. Of around 250,000 clones listed, about 83% are singletons. This TCR was recovered from a man older than 75 with acute or convalescent COVID-19. The chain recombines TRBV6-5 with TRBJ2-4; 7 bases align to TRBD2. Sequencing was carried out using peripheral blood. The CDR3 here is CAGGENIQYF. The CDR3 nucleotides are TGTGCCGGGGGGGAGAACATTCAGTACTTC.